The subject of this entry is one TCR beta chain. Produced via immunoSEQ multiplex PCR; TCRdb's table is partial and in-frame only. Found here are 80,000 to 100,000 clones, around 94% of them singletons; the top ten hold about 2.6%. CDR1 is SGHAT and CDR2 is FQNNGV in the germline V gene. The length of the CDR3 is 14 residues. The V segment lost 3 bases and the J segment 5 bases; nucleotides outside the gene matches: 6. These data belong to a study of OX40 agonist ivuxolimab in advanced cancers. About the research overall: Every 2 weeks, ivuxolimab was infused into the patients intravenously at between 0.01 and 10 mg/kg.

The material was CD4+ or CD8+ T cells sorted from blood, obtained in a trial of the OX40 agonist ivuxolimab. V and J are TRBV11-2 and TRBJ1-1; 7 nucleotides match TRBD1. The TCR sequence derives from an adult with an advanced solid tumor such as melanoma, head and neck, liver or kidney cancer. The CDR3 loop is CASSLAGGGTEAFF. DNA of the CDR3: TGTGCCAGCAGCTTGGCAGGGGGGGGGACTGAAGCTTTCTTT.